The present T cell receptor beta chain was sequenced within a study of cytomegalovirus exposure and HLA in healthy donors. Whole-study context: It was reported in a later analysis that the 120 or so validation repertoires used the same platform as the approximately 650 first-cohort repertoires. Study conclusions and caveats: The authors enumerated over 150 TCR beta chains as linked to cytomegalovirus. For most TCR sequences rarity was the rule, although some public TCRs occurred in many donors.

Sequenced by immunoSEQ multiplex PCR; TCRdb stores in-frame clones only, minus some. The table lists 120,000 to 150,000 clones, 91% of them singletons. This clone was counted a single time. Its target is unknown. The donors were members of the validation cohort, which comprised about 120 subjects and was separate from the first cohort of more than 500 subjects. The length of the CDR3 is 15 residues. With 2 bases removed from V and 2 bases from J, the gap between germline ends came to 7 bases. Per germline, CDR1 SGHNT and CDR2 YENEEA. The sequenced material came from PBMCs. The chain uses TRBV11-3 and TRBJ2-6; no definite D call. The origin of this receptor is a young man in good health and CMV-seronegative. CDR3 coding DNA: TGTGCCAGCAGCTTAATACGGGCTGGGGCCAACGTCCTGACTTTC. Translating it yields CASSLIRAGANVLTF. The whole variable domain, remainder taken from reference TRBV11-3 and TRBJ2-6, is EAGVVQSPRYKIIEKKQPVAFWCNPISGHNTLYWYLQNLGQGPELLIRYENEEAVDDSQLPKDRFSAERLKGVDSTLKIQPAELGDSAVYLCASSLIRAGANVLTFGAGSRLTVL.